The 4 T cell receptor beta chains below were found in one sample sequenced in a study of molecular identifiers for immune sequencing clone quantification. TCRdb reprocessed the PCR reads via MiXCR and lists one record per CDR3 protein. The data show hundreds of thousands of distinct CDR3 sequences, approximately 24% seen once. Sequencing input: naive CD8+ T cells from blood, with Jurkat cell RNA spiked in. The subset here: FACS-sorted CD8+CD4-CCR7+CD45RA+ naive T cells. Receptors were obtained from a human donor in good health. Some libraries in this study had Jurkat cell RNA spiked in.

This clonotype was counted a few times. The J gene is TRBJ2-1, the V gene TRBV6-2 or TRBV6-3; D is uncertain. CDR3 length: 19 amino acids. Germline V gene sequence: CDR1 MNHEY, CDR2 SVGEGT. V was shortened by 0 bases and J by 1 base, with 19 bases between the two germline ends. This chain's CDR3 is CASSYSTAQALTSYNEQFF. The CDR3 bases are TGTGCCAGCAGTTACTCGACCGCACAAGCTTTAACTTCCTACAATGAGCAGTTCTTC.

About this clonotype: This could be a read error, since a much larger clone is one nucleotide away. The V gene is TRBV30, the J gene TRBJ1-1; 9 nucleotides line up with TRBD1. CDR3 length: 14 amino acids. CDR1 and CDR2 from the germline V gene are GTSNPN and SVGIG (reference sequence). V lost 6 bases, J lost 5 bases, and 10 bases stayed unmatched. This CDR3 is CACDGDREQTEAFF. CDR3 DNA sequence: TGTGCCTGCGACGGGGACAGGGAGCAAACTGAAGCTTTCTTT. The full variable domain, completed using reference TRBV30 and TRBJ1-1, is SQTIHQWPATLVQPVGSPLSLECTVEGTSNPNLYWYRQAAGRGLQLLFYSVGIGQISSEVPQNLSASRPQDRQFILSSKKLLLSDSGFYLCACDGDREQTEAFFGQGTRLTVV.

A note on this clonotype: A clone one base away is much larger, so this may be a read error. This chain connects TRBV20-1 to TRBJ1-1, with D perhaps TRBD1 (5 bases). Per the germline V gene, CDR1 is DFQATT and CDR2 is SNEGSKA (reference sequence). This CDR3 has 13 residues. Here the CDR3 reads CSAVREMNTEASF. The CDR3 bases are TGCAGTGCTGTCAGGGAAATGAACACTGAAGCTTCCTTT.

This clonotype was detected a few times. DNA for the CDR3: TGTGCCAGCAGTTTCGCAGTTTCAAATAACTATGGCTACACCTTC. Amino acids: CASSFAVSNNYGYTF. J is TRBJ1-2 and V is TRBV27; D is ambiguous. CDR1 and CDR2 from the germline V gene are MNHEY and SMNVEV (reference sequence). Trimming stripped 3 bases from V and 1 base from J, with 12 bases between. The CDR3 runs 15 residues.